The text below deals with one T cell receptor (beta chain). Produced via immunoSEQ multiplex PCR; TCRdb's table is partial and in-frame only. The sample records 110,000 to 150,000 clones, about 91% being singletons. The sample comes from a study of T cell responses to AZD1222 COVID-19 vaccine. Trimming stripped 4 bases from V and 0 bases from J, with 10 bases between. The germline V gene has CDR1 SGHRS and CDR2 YFSETQ. The CDR3 sequence is 15 residues long. The chain uses TRBV5-1 and TRBJ2-2; D possibly corresponds to TRBD1 (6 bases). The source is an adult in good health. The source was peripheral blood, collected on day 0 of AZD1222 vaccination. This CDR3 is CASSRTVANTGELFF. For the CDR3, the DNA is TGCGCCAGCAGCCGGACAGTCGCGAACACCGGGGAGCTGTTTTTT.